Presented here are 12 T cell receptor beta chains from one specimen sequenced in a study of T-cell memory formation after mild COVID-19. Using its own MiXCR run on the 5' RACE reads, TCRdb lists one record per CDR3 protein. Altogether around 250,000 distinct CDR3 sequences are present, 15% to 20% being singletons, with the ten largest covering about a fifth. Specimen: PBMCs or a T cell subset sorted from them (not recorded which). The receptors shown here come from a man between 18 and 29 years old who had mild COVID-19 (a few samples of this study predate the infection). Cell type and time point are not known.

This clonotype has just a few counts. The chain recombines TRBV28 with TRBJ2-7, with D possibly matching TRBD2 (5 bases). The germline gives CDR1 MDHEN, CDR2 SYDVKM. The V end was cut by 5 bases, the J end by 2 bases, with 16 bases between. This CDR3 has 15 residues. For the CDR3, the DNA is TGTGCCAGCAGTCCCCGTGGGAGAGGGACCTACGAGCAGTACGTC. Residues: CASSPRGRGTYEQYV.

This clonotype appeared a few times. This sequence joins TRBV4-2 and TRBJ2-3, with no clear D. V dropped 5 bases and J dropped 0 bases, with 6 bases sitting between them. This CDR3 is built from 13 residues. CDR1 and CDR2 from the germline V gene are LGHNA and YNFKEQ. For the CDR3, the DNA is TGTGCCAGCAGCGTCTATAGCACAGATACGCAGTATTTT. Amino acids: CASSVYSTDTQYF.

The rearrangement links TRBV20-1 to TRBJ2-3; 10 nucleotides agree with TRBD2. The germline V gene has CDR1 DFQATT and CDR2 SNEGSKA (reference sequence). The ends lost 6 bases at V and 0 bases at J; junction bases unmatched: 15. The CDR3 spans 18 residues. The CDR3 sequence is CSALSVGAGGWSTDTQYF. The CDR3 DNA reads as TGCAGTGCCCTGTCAGTGGGAGCGGGGGGGTGGAGCACAGATACGCAGTATTTT.

This clonotype occurred a few times. This chain uses TRBV4-1 with TRBJ2-1, with TRBD2 as a possible D gene (7 bases). The ends were cut back, 0 bases at V and 4 bases at J, with 10 bases in the middle. Germline assignment: CDR1 MGHRA and CDR2 YSYEKL. The CDR3 covers 15 residues. CDR3 sequence (DNA): TGCGCCAGCAGCCAAGAACAGGGAGGGTACAATGAGCAGTTCTTC. As protein: CASSQEQGGYNEQFF.

This clonotype was seen once. The chain combines TRBV12-3 or TRBV12-4 with TRBJ2-7; 7 nucleotides match TRBD1. J was trimmed by 6 bases and V by 1 base; bases with no gene match: 3. The CDR3 length is 13 residues. This chain's CDR3 is CASSLEAGGEQYV. The DNA for the CDR3 is TGTGCCAGCAGTTTAGAGGCAGGGGGCGAGCAGTACGTC.

This clonotype was seen only a few times. This chain joins TRBV11-3 and TRBJ2-1, with 10 positions matching TRBD1. The CDR3 totals 14 residues. The V gene end was trimmed by 5 bases and the J gene end by 7 bases; junction bases not matched to a gene: 5. CDR1 is SGHNT, CDR2 YENEEA, per germline. CDR3 loop: CASSPDRGPNEQFF. Here the CDR3 DNA reads TGTGCCAGCAGCCCAGACAGGGGGCCGAATGAGCAGTTCTTC.

In its sample, this clonotype was seen many times. The chain recombines TRBV7-9 with TRBJ2-1; 11 bases align to TRBD1. Germline lookup yields CDR1 SEHNR and CDR2 FQNEAQ (reference sequence). V lost 0 bases and J lost 7; bases outside the gene matches: 5. The CDR3 sequence is 16 residues long. CDR3 amino acids: CASSLAGTGGSNEQFF. CDR3 nucleotides: TGTGCCAGCAGCTTAGCCGGGACAGGGGGATCGAATGAGCAGTTCTTC.

The chain is built from TRBV7-9 and TRBJ2-5, with D possibly TRBD1 on 5 matching bases. The CDR3 has 12 residues. Trimming took 8 bases from V and 9 from J, leaving 16 bases between them. Per the germline V gene, CDR1 is SEHNR and CDR2 is FQNEAQ (reference sequence). The CDR3 nucleotides are TGTGCCAGCCGACAGCTCCAAGGGGCCCAGTACTTC. Translation gives CASRQLQGAQYF.

The V call is TRBV30, the J call TRBJ2-7; TRBD2 aligns across 7 bases. CDR1 is GTSNPN, CDR2 SVGIG, per germline (reference sequence). Losses at the gene ends were 0 bases for V and 3 bases for J; bases not matched to a gene: 2. The CDR3 has 13 residues. The CDR3 sequence: CAWSVGGGYEQYF. The CDR3 DNA is TGTGCCTGGAGTGTGGGGGGGGGCTACGAGCAGTACTTC.

Ten or more counts support this clonotype. The J gene is TRBJ2-3, the V gene TRBV5-1; D is unresolved. Trimming cost V 0 bases and J 6 bases, with 8 bases left between them. Germline-derived CDR1 and CDR2 are SGHRS and YFSETQ. The CDR3 extends over 13 amino acids. Here the CDR3 DNA reads TGCGCCAGCAGCTTGGATTCCCAGGATACGCAGTATTTT. Protein product: CASSLDSQDTQYF. Looking up the rest from reference TRBV5-1 and TRBJ2-3 gives the full variable domain: KAGVTQTPRYLIKTRGQQVTLSCSPISGHRSVSWYQQTPGQGLQFLFEYFSETQRNKGNFPGRFSGRQFSNSRSEMNVSTLELGDSALYLCASSLDSQDTQYFGPGTRLTVL.

This chain joins TRBV7-2 and TRBJ2-3; D could derive from TRBD1 or TRBD2 (5 bases each). Germline values: CDR1 SGHTA, CDR2 FQGNSA. V lost 11 bases and J 10 bases, leaving 22 bases between the germline ends. The CDR3 has 13 amino acids. CDR3 residues: CAVTRGVPAPQYF. Here the CDR3 DNA reads TGTGCCGTCACCCGGGGCGTTCCGGCCCCGCAGTATTTT. The full variable domain, its missing parts supplied by reference TRBV7-2 and TRBJ2-3, is GAGVSQSPSNKVTEKGKDVELRCDPISGHTALYWYRQSLGQGLEFLIYFQGNSAPDKSGLPSDRFSAERTGGSVSTLTIQRTQQEDSAVYLCAVTRGVPAPQYFGPGTRLTVL.

This clonotype was seen a handful of times. The J gene is TRBJ2-3, the V gene TRBV12-3 or TRBV12-4, with 11 nucleotides matching TRBD2. With V trimmed by 8 bases and J by 4 bases, 8 bases remained unmatched. This CDR3 has 15 amino acids. The CDR3 here is CASAFGTSGADTQYF. Here the CDR3 DNA reads TGTGCCAGCGCATTCGGGACTAGCGGCGCAGATACGCAGTATTTT.